This entry concerns a single TCR beta chain. Its antigen is not known. Germline V gene lookup returns CDR1 GTSNPN and CDR2 SVGIG (reference sequence). The length of the CDR3 is 12 residues. Trimming took 4 bases from V and 2 from J, leaving 6 bases between them. This entry is derived from a study of cytomegalovirus exposure and HLA in healthy donors. Regarding the study as a whole: That first-cohort TCR clusters tended to co-occur in the roughly 120 validation repertoires was found in a later analysis.

Profiling relied on immunoSEQ multiplex PCR, and the TCRdb table lists in-frame clones only, not all of them. In the table there are 200,000 to 300,000 clones, 86% of which are singletons. The receptor's source is a woman aged 25 to 39 in good health and CMV-seropositive. Material: PBMCs. The gene calls are TRBV30 and TRBJ1-3; the D is unclear. This CDR3 reads CAWTVTGNTIYF. In DNA form, the CDR3 reads TGTGCCTGGACAGTTACTGGAAACACCATATATTTT.